This TCR beta chain was captured by sequencing in a study of molecular identifiers for immune sequencing clone quantification (dated by TCRdb to the late 2010s). Background for the entire study: For a replicate experiment, RNA from roughly 21,000 or 96,000 naive CD8 T cells was divided into five aliquots, and four of the five aliquots were sequenced. This methods study benchmarked molecular-identifier clustering-based TCR repertoire sequencing (MIDCIRS) and TCR RNA copy counting, using CD8 T cells to do so. On the study overall, not on this receptor specifically: Spiked-in Jurkat TCR RNA equivalent to a single cell was reported to be detectable even among one million naive CD8 T cells. In CMV-specific effector cells, over 97% of molecules were held by clones above 20 RNA copies, whereas under 1% of molecules were held by such clones in naive cells. The naive libraries included spiked-in Jurkat TCR RNA (about 9 copies' worth), and this Jurkat TCR RNA is not part of the donor repertoire. Modeling estimated 3 to 3.5 recovered TCR RNA copies per cell, compared with about ten by digital PCR, which implies around 30% capture efficiency. When barcode sub-clustering was not used, chimeric consensus sequences inflated TCR diversity, with chimeras reaching as high as 47%. Highly expanded clone sizes could be underestimated because identical TCR molecules may share a barcode.

Libraries of naive CD8 T cells were built from anywhere between roughly 17,000 and 1,000,000 sorted cells, with 10%, 30% or 50% of the purified RNA used. On a BD FACSAria II, naive CD8 T cells were FACS-sorted as CD8+CD4-CCR7+CD45RA+ and collected into RLT Plus buffer. To test detection sensitivity, Jurkat RNA equal to ten TCR copies was added to samples of about 20,000-1,000,000 naive CD8 T cells. CD8 T cells were enriched using RosetteSep CD8+ T Cell Enrichment Cocktail and Ficoll-Paque, and the enriched cells then underwent ACK red cell lysis. Receptor libraries were prepared by PCR. Sequenced using a NextSeq 500. Bulk TCR libraries were prepared as previously described, using TCR primers listed in Table S5. Total RNA was purified with the Qiagen AllPrep DNA/RNA kit. Before any analysis, reads coming from multiple sequencing runs of the same library were combined into one pool. Processing in the source paper ran as follows. Reads were retained only if their TCR constant sequence matched exactly, and those retained reads were trimmed to 150 nt and grouped according to their 12-nt molecular barcodes. Reads inside each barcode group were sub-clustered using a 15% Levenshtein threshold, and a quality-weighted consensus sequence was constructed for each RNA molecule. Non-functional sequences were filtered out, along with any lower-count sequence sitting one edit away from another sequence. Based on fitting two negative binomial distributions, any barcode sub-cluster with under 20% of the maximum read count was discarded. TCRdb passed the public sequencing reads through fastp at Q25 and MiXCR, retaining productive beta sequences. Rows merge per CDR3 protein into single entries with the most common DNA and genes. The V and J calls, along with clone size, are taken from TCRdb and not from the paper's own processing. This sample lists 400,000 to 600,000 distinct CDR3 sequences; roughly 24% were detected once. Over 0.6% of the sample is in the top ten clones.

The CDR3 sequence holds 18 residues, the cysteine and phenylalanine included. Of the read, only the CDR3 DNA is kept; its 54 bases are in frame from base 1. Trimming takes 0 bases from V and 3 bases from J, and the germline ends sit 21 bases apart. Based on the germline V gene, the CDR1 and CDR2 sequences are SGDLS and YYNGEE. Remarks on this clonotype: The antigen it recognizes is unknown. No base quality values were provided; no much bigger clone lies one nucleotide off.

The sample consisted of naive CD8+ T cells from blood, with Jurkat cell RNA spiked in. Explained via the paper, the cell subset or site label denotes: FACS-sorted CD8+CD4-CCR7+CD45RA+ naive T cells. The sequence joins TRBV9 to TRBJ1-2, with TRBD1 perhaps the D gene, on 6 matching bases. This TCR was recovered from a human donor in good health. Some libraries in this study had Jurkat cell RNA spiked in. Here the CDR3 is given as CASSVGNPDSRNYYGYTF. DNA sequence: TGTGCCAGCAGCGTAGGAAACCCGGACAGCAGGAACTACTATGGCTACACCTTC.